The T cell receptor beta chain described here comes from a study of T cell responses to AZD1222 COVID-19 vaccine. Study-level results: The study identified only five or six AZD1222 recipients as seropositive at baseline. As reported, nearly half of all spike-specific TCRs target variant regions that are unmutated. Donors were mostly white British, more females; clonal diversity possibly underestimated. An increase in Spike-specific TCR breadth and depth was observed after two AZD1222 doses.

Comment on this clone: Its antigen remains unidentified. One junction end disagrees with the germline gene, perhaps due to a read error.

The CDR3 has 14 amino acids. Germline V CDR1 and CDR2: SSHAT, FNYEAQ (reference sequence). Clones were read by immunoSEQ multiplex PCR, and TCRdb kept only the in-frame ones, dropping some. The data contain about 67,000 clones, about 85% of them singletons. The receptor's source is an adult in good health. The chain joins TRBV7-7 to TRBJ2-7; 7 nucleotides match TRBD1. Sequenced here: peripheral blood, sampled on day 0 of AZD1222 vaccination. CDR3 sequence (DNA): TGTGCTAGCAGCCTGACGACAGGGCCCTACGAGCAGTACTTC. Translating it yields CASSLTTGPYEQYF.